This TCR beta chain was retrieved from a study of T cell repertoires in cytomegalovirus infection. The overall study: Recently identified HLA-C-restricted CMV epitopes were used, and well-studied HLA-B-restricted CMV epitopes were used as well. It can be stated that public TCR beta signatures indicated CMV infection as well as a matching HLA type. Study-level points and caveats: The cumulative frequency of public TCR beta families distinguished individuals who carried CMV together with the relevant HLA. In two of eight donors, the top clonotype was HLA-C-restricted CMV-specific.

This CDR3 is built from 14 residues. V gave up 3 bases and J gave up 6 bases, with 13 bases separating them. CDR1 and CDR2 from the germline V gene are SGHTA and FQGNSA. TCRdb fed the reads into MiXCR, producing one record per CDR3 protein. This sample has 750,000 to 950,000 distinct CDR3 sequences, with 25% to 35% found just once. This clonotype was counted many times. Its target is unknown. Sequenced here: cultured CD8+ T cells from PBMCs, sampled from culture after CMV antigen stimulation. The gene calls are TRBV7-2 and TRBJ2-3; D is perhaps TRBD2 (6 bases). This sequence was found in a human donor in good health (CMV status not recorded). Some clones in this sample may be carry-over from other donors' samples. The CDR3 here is CASSLTRIADTQYF. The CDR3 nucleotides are TGTGCCAGCAGCTTGACTAGGATAGCGGATACGCAGTATTTT.